Shown below are 9 T cell receptor beta chains from a single sample sequenced in a study of blood T cells in healthy people across ages (dated by TCRdb to the mid-2010s). The library was built by means of 5' RACE. These reads were obtained on an Illumina HiSeq 2500. The second PCR ran for roughly 7 to 12 cycles and used a J-beta primer mix along with a sample-barcoded 5' primer. Using fastp trimming at Q25 and MiXCR clonotype assembly, TCRdb reanalyzed the public sequencing data and kept in-frame beta chains. Under each unique CDR3 protein, matching rows form one entry showing the most common genes and DNA. In all, the sample holds some 1.4 million distinct CDR3 sequences, and 42% of those were seen once. The ten largest clones add up to 7.9% of the sample. Material: blood. The source is a woman under 30 in good health.

This clonotype was detected only a few times. The chain carries TRBV2 and TRBJ2-3, with D unresolved. V dropped 5 bases and J dropped 8 bases, with 11 bases sitting between them. This CDR3 is built from 12 residues. The V gene's germline CDR1 is SNHLY and CDR2 FYNNEI. The CDR3 DNA follows: TGTGCCAGCAGTCCGCGTATTTCTACGCAGTATTTT. Encoded protein: CASSPRISTQYF. Full variable domain (outside the CDR3, taken from reference TRBV2 and TRBJ2-3): EPEVTQTPSHQVTQMGQEVILRCVPISNHLYFYWYRQILGQKVEFLVSFYNNEISEKSEIFDDQFSVERPDGSNFTLKIRSTKLEDSAMYFCASSPRISTQYFGPGTRLTVL.

This clonotype has only one observation. The chain employs TRBV5-1 and TRBJ2-1; D is possibly TRBD2 (7 bases). The J call may not be correct, given that the DNA end is closer to TRBJ2-7. This CDR3 is 16 amino acids long. From germline, CDR1 is SGHRS and CDR2 YFSETQ. DNA of the CDR3: TGCGCCAGCAGCTTGGGGAGGGGGGGGCCTATCAATGAGCAGTACTTC. It encodes CASSLGRGGPINEQYF.

The chain recombines TRBV4-1 with TRBJ1-1; D possibly corresponds to TRBD1 (5 bases). Germline CDR1 is MGHRA and CDR2 is YSYEKL. The CDR3 has 15 residues. Trimming removed 0 bases from V and 1 base from J, with 9 bases in between. CDR3 sequence: CASSQEGTENTEAFF. CDR3 sequence (DNA): TGCGCCAGCAGCCAAGAGGGGACGGAGAACACTGAAGCTTTCTTT.

The chain couples TRBV20-1 to TRBJ2-7; 9 bases map to TRBD2. Trimming took 0 bases from V and 0 from J; bases not matched to a gene: 6. From germline, CDR1 is DFQATT and CDR2 SNEGSKA (reference sequence). This CDR3 has 16 residues. Here the CDR3 DNA reads TGCAGTGCTAGAGATCACCCTAGCGGGGCCTCCTACGAGCAGTACTTC. As protein: CSARDHPSGASYEQYF.

The CDR3 coding sequence is TGTGCCAGCAGTGAAATGGGGGAGCGTGAAAAACTGTTTTTT. Translating gives CASSEMGEREKLFF. The chain joins TRBV6-1 to TRBJ1-4; TRBD1 is a possible D gene (5 bases). The CDR3 totals 14 residues. Germline V gene data show CDR1 as MNHNS and CDR2 as SASEGT. V shed 2 bases and J shed 7 bases, with 11 bases lying between them.

This chain joins TRBV29-1 and TRBJ1-2, with 8 bases lining up with TRBD1. V was pared by 8 bases and J by 7 bases, with 12 bases of the junction left unmatched. The CDR3 is 13 residues long. The germline CDR1 and CDR2 sequences are SQVTM and ANQGSEA. The CDR3 nucleotides read TGCAGCACGCTCTCGGGGACAGGTCGTGGCTACACCTTC. Encoded protein: CSTLSGTGRGYTF.

The genes are TRBV10-3 and TRBJ1-1; D unresolved. Germline-derived CDR1 and CDR2 are ENHRY and SYGVKD. Between the trimmed V and J ends, which lost 2 bases and 5 bases, there was a span of 9 bases. CDR3 size: 13 residues. CDR3: CAISESGLTEAFF. The CDR3 bases are TGTGCCATCAGTGAGAGTGGGCTGACTGAAGCTTTCTTT.

Many counts were recorded for this clonotype. The chain recombines TRBV6-2 or TRBV6-3 with TRBJ2-1; D might be TRBD2 (6 bases). Trimming took off 5 bases at V and 9 bases at J, with 23 bases between the two ends. The CDR3 extends over 16 amino acids. The germline CDR1 and CDR2 sequences are MNHEY and SVGEGT. The CDR3 reads CASSTGLLVLTAEQFF. CDR3 nucleotide sequence: TGTGCCAGCAGTACGGGACTGCTGGTCCTCACAGCTGAGCAGTTCTTC.

The chain uses TRBV27 and TRBJ2-1; perhaps TRBD1 as D (6 bases). The CDR3 runs 13 residues. Trimming cost V 0 bases and J 10 bases, with 10 bases left between them. In germline, CDR1 is MNHEY, CDR2 SMNVEV (reference sequence). Written as DNA, the CDR3 is TGTGCCAGCAGTTTATCGGTGGGGGCAGAGCAGTTCTTC. This sequence encodes CASSLSVGAEQFF.